This TCR beta chain comes out of a study of blood T cell repertoires in COVID-19. On the study more broadly: COVID-19 samples, acute and convalescent, were from the United States, Italy and Spain. PBMCs, B-cell-depleted T cells, or T cells were the source of the cDNA or gDNA that made up the material.

J was trimmed by 2 bases and V by 4 bases; bases with no gene match: 12. The germline gives CDR1 WSHSY, CDR2 SAAADI. The CDR3 contains 18 residues. Per the authors' pipeline: Estimation of nucleated cell counts relied on the amplification of reference gene primers. Clones were sequenced by immunoSEQ multiplex PCR, and TCRdb holds only the in-frame ones, with some missing. V and J calls and clone size come straight from that table; D and trimming were deduced from the DNA. The profile shows about 200,000 clones, approximately 78% of them singletons. The source of this sequence is a woman of 80 years or more with acute or convalescent COVID-19. Sequenced: peripheral blood. The J gene is TRBJ1-3, the V gene TRBV10-2; TRBD1 agrees at 9 bases. CDR3 DNA: TGCGCCAGCAGTGGAGAGCGATTTACAGGGGGCCCTGGAAACACCATATATTTT. Translated: CASSGERFTGGPGNTIYF.